This T cell receptor (beta chain) is from a study of T cells in localized non-small cell lung cancer. Study results and limitations: Out of the top 100 tumor clones, a median 57 were seen in adjacent lung.

Of note for this clone: Its target is unknown.

There are 14 residues in the CDR3. The junction had 11 bases not matched to a gene; V was cut back by 7 bases and J by 6 bases. Germline assignment: CDR1 MNHNS and CDR2 SASEGT. Libraries were prepared by immunoSEQ multiplex PCR; TCRdb keeps only in-frame clonotypes and omits some of them. The sample carries around 91,000 clones, approximately 86% recorded once. The specimen was peripheral blood, collected before any cancer treatment. This chain uses TRBV6-1 with TRBJ1-2; 7 bases agree with TRBD1. This TCR came from a man aged 40 to 75 with stage I squamous cell lung carcinoma. The CDR3 spells CASTFGQAGDGYTF. The CDR3, as DNA: TGTGCCAGCACTTTTGGACAGGCGGGGGATGGCTACACCTTC.